This entry lists 9 T cell receptor beta chains sequenced from one sample in a study of cytomegalovirus exposure and HLA in healthy donors. The table came from immunoSEQ multiplex PCR; TCRdb's copy has only in-frame clones and leaves some out. In the table there are some 100,000 clones, 75% to 90% of which are singletons. Source material: PBMCs. All receptors come from a man aged 18 to 30 in good health and CMV-seropositive.

The rearrangement uses TRBV10-3 and TRBJ1-2; D is perhaps TRBD1 (5 bases). V was trimmed by 10 bases and J by 8 bases, leaving 14 bases between them. Germline CDR1 ENHRY, CDR2 SYGVKD. The CDR3 is made up of 11 amino acids. The CDR3 bases are TGTGCCACCGGAGTGGGGGGAGGCTACACCTTC. Amino acid sequence: CATGVGGGYTF.

This chain connects TRBV5-1 to TRBJ1-1, with D unclear. Trimming took off 1 base at V and 6 bases at J, with 13 bases between the two ends. Germline values: CDR1 SGHRS, CDR2 YFSETQ. The CDR3 runs to 14 residues. CDR3 sequence: CASSLSILGAEAFF. The CDR3 bases are TGCGCCAGCAGCTTGTCGATTCTGGGCGCTGAAGCTTTCTTT. Drawing the rest from reference TRBV5-1 and TRBJ1-1, the complete variable domain is KAGVTQTPRYLIKTRGQQVTLSCSPISGHRSVSWYQQTPGQGLQFLFEYFSETQRNKGNFPGRFSGRQFSNSRSEMNVSTLELGDSALYLCASSLSILGAEAFFGQGTRLTVV.

The V gene is TRBV18, the J gene TRBJ1-2; possibly TRBD1 for D (5 bases). Deletions cut 2 bases from V and 3 bases from J, with 10 bases between. The V gene's germline CDR1 is KGHSH and CDR2 LQKENI. This CDR3 has 14 residues. CDR3 amino acids: CASSPGGEYYGYTF. DNA of the CDR3: TGTGCCAGCTCACCAGGGGGGGAATACTATGGCTACACCTTC. Drawing the rest from reference TRBV18 and TRBJ1-2, the complete variable domain is NAGVMQNPRHLVRRRGQEARLRCSPMKGHSHVYWYRQLPEEGLKFMVYLQKENIIDESGMPKERFSAEFPKEGPSILRIQQVVRGDSAAYFCASSPGGEYYGYTFGSGTRLTVV.

The V and J genes are TRBV7-2 and TRBJ2-1; 9 positions agree with TRBD2. CDR3 length: 17 residues. V dropped 5 bases and J dropped 9; count of bases not matched to a gene: 17. The germline gives CDR1 SGHTA, CDR2 FQGNSA. The CDR3 DNA reads TGTGCCAGCAGCCCCAGGGGCGGGGGGGCCCTAATAGGTGAGCAGTTCTTC. It yields the protein CASSPRGGGALIGEQFF.

This chain uses TRBV9 with TRBJ1-1; tentatively, D is TRBD1 (5 bases). The CDR3 consists of 17 residues. Germline V gene data show CDR1 as SGDLS and CDR2 as YYNGEE. V shed 0 bases and J shed 5 bases, with 20 bases lying between them. This CDR3 is CASSVAPVDAGGTEAFF. CDR3 DNA: TGTGCCAGCAGCGTAGCCCCGGTAGATGCGGGGGGGACTGAAGCTTTCTTT.

This chain links TRBV7-9 with TRBJ2-7, with 7 positions matching TRBD2. Per the germline V gene, CDR1 is SEHNR and CDR2 is FQNEAQ (reference sequence). V lost 4 bases to trimming and J lost 5 bases; unmatched junction nucleotides: 8. This CDR3 is 14 amino acids long. CDR3 DNA sequence: TGTGCCAGCAGCTACCCGGGACTAAAAGACGAGCAGTACTTC. It encodes CASSYPGLKDEQYF.

The chain joins TRBV5-1 to TRBJ2-3; D perhaps matches TRBD1 (6 bases). Germline CDR1 and CDR2: SGHRS and YFSETQ. This CDR3 spans 13 amino acids. V was clipped by 7 bases and J by 6 bases, with 15 bases between them. In DNA form, the CDR3 reads TGCGCCAGCGGCAAGACAGGCGGGGATACGCAGTATTTT. Its protein product is CASGKTGGDTQYF.

This chain uses TRBV7-2 with TRBJ2-7; D is possibly TRBD2 (6 bases). The CDR3 loop spans 15 amino acids. V was cut by 5 bases and J by 2 bases, with 16 bases left in between. CDR1 is SGHTA, CDR2 FQGNSA, per germline. The CDR3: CASSPSNSGTYEQYF. CDR3 DNA: TGTGCCAGCAGCCCTTCTAATAGCGGAACCTACGAGCAGTACTTC.

The CDR3 loop is CASSLGGTPYEQYF. The DNA for the CDR3 is TGTGCCAGCAGCTTAGGGGGGACTCCCTACGAGCAGTACTTC. V and J are TRBV11-2 and TRBJ2-7; TRBD2 might be the D (6 bases). Trimming stripped 1 base from V and 2 bases from J, with 9 bases between. Germline V gene data show CDR1 as SGHAT and CDR2 as FQNNGV. CDR3 length: 14 residues.